These 23 T cell receptor beta chains came from one sample sequenced in a study of blood T cell repertoires in COVID-19. Assay: immunoSEQ multiplex PCR; the TCRdb copy retains only in-frame clones and omits some. Here the sample spans 150,000 or so clones, roughly 90% being singletons. The sample consisted of PBMCs or T cells enriched from blood (not recorded which). The receptors derive from a middle-aged woman who had been exposed to COVID-19.

V gene TRBV27 combines with J gene TRBJ1-6, with 9 bases that match TRBD1. Per the germline V gene, CDR1 is MNHEY and CDR2 is SMNVEV (reference sequence). The CDR3 is 14 amino acids. The V and J ends lost 3 bases and 9 bases, in that order; junction bases with no gene match: 3. The chain's CDR3 is CASSFRTGVSPLHF. In DNA form, the CDR3 reads TGTGCCAGCAGTTTTCGGACAGGGGTTTCACCCCTCCACTTT.

The chain combines TRBV5-1 with TRBJ1-2, with D tentatively TRBD1 (5 bases). This CDR3 is 16 amino acids long. Germline V CDR1 and CDR2: SGHRS, YFSETQ. V shed 4 bases and J shed 0 bases, with 16 bases lying between them. The CDR3 DNA follows: TGCGCCAGCAGCGATGGACAAGGCCTTACTAACTATGGCTACACCTTC. This sequence encodes CASSDGQGLTNYGYTF.

The chain combines TRBV6-2 or TRBV6-3 with TRBJ1-2; the match to TRBD1 covers 9 bases. The CDR3 length is 14 residues. Germline loops: CDR1 MNHEY, CDR2 SVGEGT. Trimming took 5 bases from V and 4 from J; bases not matched to a gene: 5. The CDR3 reads CASSLGQGGYGYTF. The CDR3 region has the DNA TGTGCCAGCAGTCTGGGACAGGGAGGCTATGGCTACACCTTC.

Details on this clone: This same CDR3 is encoded by further DNA sequences in the sample. This chain links TRBV15 with TRBJ1-2; D is perhaps TRBD1 (6 bases). Trimming removed 3 bases from V and 4 bases from J, with 6 bases in between. CDR1 is LNHNV and CDR2 is YYDKDF in the germline V gene (reference sequence). The CDR3 extends over 12 amino acids. This CDR3 is CATSRDSYGYTF. The CDR3 coding sequence is TGTGCCACCAGCAGGGACAGCTATGGCTACACCTTC.

The CDR3 here is CASSQGSTYEQYF. Here the CDR3 DNA reads TGCGCCAGCAGCCAAGGCAGTACCTACGAGCAGTACTTC. The chain employs TRBV4-1 and TRBJ2-7; D is unclear. Trimming took off 1 base at V and 2 bases at J, with 6 bases between the two ends. CDR1 MGHRA and CDR2 YSYEKL come from the germline V gene. This CDR3 has 13 residues.

This chain uses TRBV29-1 with TRBJ1-1; D may be TRBD1 (6 bases). This CDR3 has 13 residues. Deletions cut 4 bases from V and 5 bases from J, with 14 bases between. Germline lookup yields CDR1 SQVTM and CDR2 ANQGSEA. In DNA, the CDR3 is TGCAGCGTTGTGAAGGGGAGGGGGACTGAAGCTTTCTTT. Translation gives CSVVKGRGTEAFF.

This clone was observed a single time. The rearrangement joins TRBV11-2 to TRBJ1-1, with D unclear. The CDR3 length is 12 residues. The germline gives CDR1 SGHAT, CDR2 FQNNGV. Trimming left V 5 bases short and J 4 bases short, with 8 bases between. CDR3 DNA sequence: TGTGCCAGCAGCCTCCTGAGCACTGAAGCTTTCTTT. Protein product: CASSLLSTEAFF.

The chain couples TRBV18 to TRBJ1-5; unclear D gene. CDR1 is KGHSH and CDR2 is LQKENI in the germline V gene. The CDR3 contains 14 residues. V lost 4 bases to trimming and J lost 0 bases, with 7 bases between them. In DNA, the CDR3 is TGTGCCAGCTCACGCAGTAATAGCAATCAGCCCCAGCATTTT. It yields the protein CASSRSNSNQPQHF.

CDR3 nucleotide sequence: TGTGCCAGCAGTTACTCGAGCGGGGCCTACGAGCAGTACTTC. This gives the protein CASSYSSGAYEQYF. V and J are TRBV6-2 or TRBV6-3 and TRBJ2-7; 7 positions match TRBD2. The V and J ends lost 0 bases and 2 bases, in that order; junction bases with no gene match: 1. Germline CDR1 and CDR2: MNHEY and SVGEGT. The CDR3 covers 14 residues.

This clone was observed a handful of times. The chain employs TRBV28 and TRBJ1-2; D uncertain. Germline V gene lookup returns CDR1 MDHEN and CDR2 SYDVKM. The CDR3 sequence is 13 residues long. The V gene lost 9 bases and the J gene lost 0 bases, with 11 bases spanning the gap. The CDR3 protein is CASQRLANYGYTF. CDR3 nucleotides: TGTGCCAGTCAAAGATTAGCTAACTATGGCTACACCTTC.

The chain carries TRBV12-3 or TRBV12-4 and TRBJ2-7; the D gene is possibly TRBD1 (6 bases). The CDR3 is 13 amino acids. V lost 7 bases and J 9 bases, leaving 19 bases between the germline ends. DNA of the CDR3: TGTGCCAGCACCCGGGACATCTATACGGGGCAGTACTTC. Amino acid sequence: CASTRDIYTGQYF.

The chain has TRBV19 and TRBJ1-1, with 9 bases aligning to TRBD1. Germline CDR1 reads LNHDA; CDR2 reads SQIVND (reference sequence). The V gene end was trimmed by 8 bases and the J gene end by 0 bases; junction bases not matched to a gene: 4. The CDR3 sequence is 14 residues long. The CDR3 here is CASGDRAMNTEAFF. The CDR3 DNA reads TGTGCCAGTGGGGACAGGGCAATGAACACTGAAGCTTTCTTT. The full variable domain, in which reference TRBV19 and TRBJ1-1 provide the parts outside the CDR3, is DGGITQSPKYLFRKEGQNVTLSCEQNLNHDAMYWYRQDPGQGLRLIYYSQIVNDFQKGDIAEGYSVSREKKESFPLTVTSAQKNPTAFYLCASGDRAMNTEAFFGQGTRLTVV.

The V and J genes are TRBV4-1 and TRBJ1-3, with D possibly being TRBD1 (5 bases). Trimming took 3 bases from V and 3 from J, leaving 9 bases between them. Per the germline V gene, CDR1 is MGHRA and CDR2 is YSYEKL. This CDR3 contains 14 residues. The CDR3 nucleotides read TGCGCCAGCAGCCAGGCGGGGGTTGGAAACACCATATATTTT. The encoded protein is CASSQAGVGNTIYF.

The chain couples TRBV9 to TRBJ2-7; D is ambiguous. In germline, CDR1 is SGDLS, CDR2 YYNGEE. V was cut by 5 bases and J by 2 bases, with 11 bases left in between. The CDR3 has 13 residues. Written as DNA, the CDR3 is TGTGCCAGCAGGCCCGGGTCAACCTACGAGCAGTACTTC. Translating gives CASRPGSTYEQYF.

This clone was seen once. CDR3 protein: CASSVGATANTEAFF. The CDR3 DNA reads TGTGCCAGCAGCGTAGGAGCGACGGCGAACACTGAAGCTTTCTTT. The rearrangement uses TRBV7-8 and TRBJ1-1; D is uncertain. The CDR3 length is 15 residues. Trimming shortened V by 5 bases and J by 1 base, and 14 bases separated the two germline ends. Per germline, CDR1 SGHVS and CDR2 FQNEAQ.

As regards this clone: This specimen includes other DNA sequences encoding the same CDR3. V gene TRBV7-2 combines with J gene TRBJ1-5, with no clear D. Trimming cost V 2 bases and J 1 base, with 9 bases left between them. CDR3 length equals 15 residues. Germline CDR1 SGHTA, CDR2 FQGNSA. The CDR3 DNA reads TGTGCCAGCAGCTTAAGCGGATACAGCAATCAGCCCCAGCATTTT. Encoded protein: CASSLSGYSNQPQHF. The whole variable domain, remainder taken from reference TRBV7-2 and TRBJ1-5, is GAGVSQSPSNKVTEKGKDVELRCDPISGHTALYWYRQSLGQGLEFLIYFQGNSAPDKSGLPSDRFSAERTGGSVSTLTIQRTQQEDSAVYLCASSLSGYSNQPQHFGDGTRLSIL.

This clone has just a few counts. J is TRBJ2-1 and V is TRBV7-2, with TRBD2 matching over 11 bases. Germline V gene lookup returns CDR1 SGHTA and CDR2 FQGNSA. The CDR3 is made up of 15 amino acids. V was pared by 0 bases and J by 6 bases, with 1 base of the junction left unmatched. In DNA, the CDR3 is TGTGCCAGCAGCTTAGCTAGCGGGAGGGGCAATGAGCAGTTCTTC. Translation: CASSLASGRGNEQFF. Supplemented by reference TRBV7-2 and TRBJ2-1, the full variable domain reads GAGVSQSPSNKVTEKGKDVELRCDPISGHTALYWYRQSLGQGLEFLIYFQGNSAPDKSGLPSDRFSAERTGGSVSTLTIQRTQQEDSAVYLCASSLASGRGNEQFFGPGTRLTVL.

The chain employs TRBV19 and TRBJ2-3, with 9 nucleotides matching TRBD2. V shed 6 bases, J shed 4 bases, and the junction held 17 bases outside the gene matches. Germline V lookup: CDR1 LNHDA, CDR2 SQIVND (reference sequence). The CDR3 is made up of 18 amino acids. The CDR3: CASSRKSGLAGNPDTQYF. CDR3 DNA: TGTGCCAGTAGCCGAAAGTCGGGGCTAGCGGGAAACCCAGATACGCAGTATTTT.

This clone has a single count. V gene TRBV18 combines with J gene TRBJ2-2; a weak D match, TRBD1 (6 bases). The CDR3 runs to 13 residues. V dropped 6 bases and J dropped 1 base, with 6 bases sitting between them. Germline CDR1 reads KGHSH; CDR2 reads LQKENI. The CDR3 is CASSTGNTGELFF. The CDR3 DNA reads as TGTGCCAGCTCGACAGGGAACACCGGGGAGCTGTTTTTT.

The V call is TRBV12-5, the J call TRBJ1-3; D remains ambiguous. Germline CDR1 LGHNT, CDR2 FRNRAP. The CDR3 sequence is 15 residues long. V gave up 4 bases and J gave up 0 bases, with 10 bases separating them. DNA of the CDR3: TGTGCTAGTGGTTCGACTCCGAGCTCTGGAAACACCATATATTTT. This encodes CASGSTPSSGNTIYF.

The chain joins TRBV5-1 to TRBJ1-1; TRBD1 matches at 8 bases. CDR3 length: 15 amino acids. V was pared by 5 bases and J by 1 base, with 7 bases of the junction left unmatched. Germline lookup yields CDR1 SGHRS and CDR2 YFSETQ. The chain's CDR3 is CASRRQGFSNTEAFF. The CDR3 nucleotides read TGCGCCAGCAGAAGACAGGGGTTCTCGAACACTGAAGCTTTCTTT.

The chain employs TRBV6-1 and TRBJ1-5; D may be TRBD1 (5 bases). Trimming cost V 0 bases and J 11 bases, with 14 bases left between them. Germline values: CDR1 MNHNS, CDR2 SASEGT. This CDR3 region has 14 residues. The CDR3 spells CASSEAGEGKAQHF. DNA of the CDR3: TGTGCCAGCAGTGAAGCGGGGGAGGGGAAAGCCCAGCATTTT.

This chain connects TRBV5-6 to TRBJ2-3, with 7 bases aligning to TRBD1. The CDR3 covers 16 residues. From germline, CDR1 is SGHDT and CDR2 YYEEEE. The V segment lost 5 bases and the J segment 2 bases; nucleotides outside the gene matches: 11. CDR3 residues: CASSAIWGQYTDTQYF. The DNA for the CDR3 is TGTGCCAGCAGTGCGATTTGGGGACAGTACACAGATACGCAGTATTTT.